This is a list of T cell receptor beta chains from one sample in a study of T cell responses to AZD1222 COVID-19 vaccine. Using immunoSEQ multiplex PCR, the repertoire was profiled, and TCRdb retains in-frame clones only, with some absent. Of about 100,000 clones listed, around 87% are singletons. This specimen consisted of peripheral blood, obtained on day 0 of MenACWY control vaccination. Receptors were obtained from an adult in good health. Each CDR3 is given with its conserved first and last residue. Each record gives: J gene, V gene, D gene, CDR3 protein, CDR3 DNA. The D gene is left open where the match is weak.

J gene: TRBJ1-2
V gene: TRBV2
D gene: TRBD1
CDR3 protein: CASGDRGVKGYTF
CDR3 DNA: TGTGCCAGTGGGGACAGGGGGGTTAAGGGCTACACCTTC

J gene: TRBJ1-5
V gene: TRBV29-1
D gene: TRBD1
CDR3 protein: CSVQDRGDRQPQHF
CDR3 DNA: TGCAGCGTGCAAGACAGGGGGGATCGTCAGCCCCAGCATTTT

J gene: TRBJ1-5
V gene: TRBV5-8
D gene: -
CDR3 protein: CASSGRTGNQPQHF
CDR3 DNA: TGTGCCAGCAGCGGGCGGACTGGGAATCAGCCCCAGCATTTT

J gene: TRBJ2-2
V gene: TRBV9
D gene: TRBD1
CDR3 protein: CASSVPNLRGQVGELFF
CDR3 DNA: TGTGCCAGCAGCGTACCGAACCTCAGGGGGCAGGTCGGGGAGCTGTTTTTT

J gene: TRBJ1-5
V gene: TRBV5-1
D gene: -
CDR3 protein: CASSLQGAQPQHF
CDR3 DNA: TGCGCCAGCAGCCTCCAGGGTGCCCAGCCCCAGCATTTT

J gene: TRBJ1-1
V gene: TRBV18
D gene: -
CDR3 protein: CASSIGGDREAFF
CDR3 DNA: TGTGCCAGCTCTATCGGGGGGGACCGTGAAGCTTTCTTT

J gene: TRBJ2-2
V gene: TRBV10-3
D gene: TRBD2
CDR3 protein: CAISEAGGRTGELFF
CDR3 DNA: TGTGCCATCAGTGAAGCGGGGGGTCGCACCGGGGAGCTGTTTTTT

J gene: TRBJ2-2
V gene: TRBV27
D gene: -
CDR3 protein: CASSKGGELFF
CDR3 DNA: TGTGCCAGCAGTAAGGGCGGGGAGCTGTTTTTT

J gene: TRBJ2-1
V gene: TRBV4-1
D gene: -
CDR3 protein: CASSNYNEQFF
CDR3 DNA: TGCGCCAGCAGCAACTACAATGAGCAGTTCTTC

J gene: TRBJ2-7
V gene: TRBV3-1/TRBV3-2
D gene: -
CDR3 protein: CASSQDHEQYF
CDR3 DNA: TGTGCCAGCAGCCAAGACCACGAGCAGTACTTC

J gene: TRBJ1-2
V gene: TRBV28
D gene: -
CDR3 protein: CASSFPLGQGGYTF
CDR3 DNA: TGTGCCAGCAGTTTCCCCCTAGGGCAGGGTGGCTACACCTTC

J gene: TRBJ1-1
V gene: TRBV7-2
D gene: -
CDR3 protein: CASSPWGGRASAFF
CDR3 DNA: TGTGCCAGCAGCCCCTGGGGGGGAAGGGCTTCGGCTTTCTTT

J gene: TRBJ2-3
V gene: TRBV7-2
D gene: TRBD2
CDR3 protein: CASSLLTSGGDTQYF
CDR3 DNA: TGTGCCAGCAGCTTATTAACTAGCGGGGGGGATACGCAGTATTTT